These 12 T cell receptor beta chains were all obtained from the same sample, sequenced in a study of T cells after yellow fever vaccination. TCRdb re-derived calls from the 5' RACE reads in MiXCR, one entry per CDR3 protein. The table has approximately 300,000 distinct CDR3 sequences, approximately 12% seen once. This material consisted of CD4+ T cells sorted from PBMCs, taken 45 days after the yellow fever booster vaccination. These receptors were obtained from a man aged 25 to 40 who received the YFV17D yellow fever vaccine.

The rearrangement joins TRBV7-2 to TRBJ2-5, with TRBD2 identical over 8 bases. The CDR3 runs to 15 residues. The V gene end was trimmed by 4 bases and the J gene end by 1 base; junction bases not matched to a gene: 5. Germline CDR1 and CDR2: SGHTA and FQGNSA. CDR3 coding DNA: TGTGCCAGCAGCTCCATGGGACTAGGCCAAGAGACCCAGTACTTC. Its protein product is CASSSMGLGQETQYF.

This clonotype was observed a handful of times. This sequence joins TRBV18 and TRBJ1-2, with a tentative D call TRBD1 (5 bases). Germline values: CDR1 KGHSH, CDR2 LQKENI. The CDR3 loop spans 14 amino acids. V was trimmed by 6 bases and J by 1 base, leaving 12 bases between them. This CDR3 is CASSGTSLNYGYTF. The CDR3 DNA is TGTGCCAGCTCCGGGACCTCTCTTAACTATGGCTACACCTTC.

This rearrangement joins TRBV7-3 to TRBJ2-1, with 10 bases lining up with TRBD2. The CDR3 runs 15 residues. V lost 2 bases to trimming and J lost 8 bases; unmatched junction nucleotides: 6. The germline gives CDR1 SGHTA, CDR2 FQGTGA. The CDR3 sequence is CASSLSPSGSDEQFF. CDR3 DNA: TGTGCCAGCAGCTTATCGCCTAGCGGGAGTGATGAGCAGTTCTTC.

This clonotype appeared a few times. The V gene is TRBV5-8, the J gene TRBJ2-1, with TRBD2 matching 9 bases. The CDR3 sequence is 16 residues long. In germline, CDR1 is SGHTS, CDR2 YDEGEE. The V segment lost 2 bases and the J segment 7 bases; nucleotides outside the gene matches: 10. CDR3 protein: CASSFRSSGKLNEQFF. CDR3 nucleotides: TGTGCCAGCAGCTTTCGGTCTAGCGGGAAGCTAAATGAGCAGTTCTTC.

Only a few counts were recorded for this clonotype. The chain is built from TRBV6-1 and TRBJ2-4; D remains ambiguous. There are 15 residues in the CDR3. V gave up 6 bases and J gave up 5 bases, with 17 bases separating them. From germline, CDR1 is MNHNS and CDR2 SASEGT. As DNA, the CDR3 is TGTGCCAGCAGCCCCTTCCGGGCAAGGGAAAACATTCAGTACTTC. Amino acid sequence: CASSPFRARENIQYF.

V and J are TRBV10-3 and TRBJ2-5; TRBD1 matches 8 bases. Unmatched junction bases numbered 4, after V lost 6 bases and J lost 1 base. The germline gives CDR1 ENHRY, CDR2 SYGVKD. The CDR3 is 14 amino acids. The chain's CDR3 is CAISLGQGQETQYF. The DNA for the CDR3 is TGTGCCATCAGCCTCGGACAGGGCCAAGAGACCCAGTACTTC.

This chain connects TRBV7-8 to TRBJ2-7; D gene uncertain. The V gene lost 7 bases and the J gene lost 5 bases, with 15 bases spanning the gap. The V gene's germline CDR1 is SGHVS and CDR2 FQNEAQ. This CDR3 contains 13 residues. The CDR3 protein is CASTLGGRDEQYF. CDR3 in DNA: TGTGCCAGCACCCTTGGCGGCCGAGACGAGCAGTACTTC.

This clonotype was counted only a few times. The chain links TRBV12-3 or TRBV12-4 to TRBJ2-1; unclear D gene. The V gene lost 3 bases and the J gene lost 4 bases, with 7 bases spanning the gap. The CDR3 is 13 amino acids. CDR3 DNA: TGTGCCAGCAGTTTCGAACATTACAATGAGCAGTTCTTC. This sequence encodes CASSFEHYNEQFF.

CDR3 in amino acids: CSVSTSGRGNEQFF. Here the CDR3 DNA reads TGCAGCGTCTCAACTAGCGGGAGGGGGAATGAGCAGTTCTTC. The chain employs TRBV29-1 and TRBJ2-1; 13 bases map to TRBD2. The V gene's germline CDR1 is SQVTM and CDR2 ANQGSEA. V lost 6 bases and J lost 7; bases outside the gene matches: 6. This CDR3 has 14 residues.

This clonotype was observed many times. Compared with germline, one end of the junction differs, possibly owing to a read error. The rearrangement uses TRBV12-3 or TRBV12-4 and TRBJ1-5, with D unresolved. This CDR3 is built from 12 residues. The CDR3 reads CASSLAGQPQHF. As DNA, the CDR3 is TGTGCCAGCAGCTTAGCAGGTCAGCCCCAGCATTTT.

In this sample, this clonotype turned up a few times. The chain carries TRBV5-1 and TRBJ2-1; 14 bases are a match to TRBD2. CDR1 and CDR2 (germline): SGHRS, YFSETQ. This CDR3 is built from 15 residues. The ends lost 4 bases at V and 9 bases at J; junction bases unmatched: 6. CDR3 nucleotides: TGCGCCAGCAGCGGGGGACTAGCGGGAGCTGGTGAGCAGTTCTTC. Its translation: CASSGGLAGAGEQFF.

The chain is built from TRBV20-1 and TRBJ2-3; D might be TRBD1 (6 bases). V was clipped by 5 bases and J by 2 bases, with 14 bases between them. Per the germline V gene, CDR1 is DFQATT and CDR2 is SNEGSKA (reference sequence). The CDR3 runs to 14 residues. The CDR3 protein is CSALIQGITDTQYF. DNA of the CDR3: TGCAGTGCTTTAATACAGGGAATCACAGATACGCAGTATTTT.